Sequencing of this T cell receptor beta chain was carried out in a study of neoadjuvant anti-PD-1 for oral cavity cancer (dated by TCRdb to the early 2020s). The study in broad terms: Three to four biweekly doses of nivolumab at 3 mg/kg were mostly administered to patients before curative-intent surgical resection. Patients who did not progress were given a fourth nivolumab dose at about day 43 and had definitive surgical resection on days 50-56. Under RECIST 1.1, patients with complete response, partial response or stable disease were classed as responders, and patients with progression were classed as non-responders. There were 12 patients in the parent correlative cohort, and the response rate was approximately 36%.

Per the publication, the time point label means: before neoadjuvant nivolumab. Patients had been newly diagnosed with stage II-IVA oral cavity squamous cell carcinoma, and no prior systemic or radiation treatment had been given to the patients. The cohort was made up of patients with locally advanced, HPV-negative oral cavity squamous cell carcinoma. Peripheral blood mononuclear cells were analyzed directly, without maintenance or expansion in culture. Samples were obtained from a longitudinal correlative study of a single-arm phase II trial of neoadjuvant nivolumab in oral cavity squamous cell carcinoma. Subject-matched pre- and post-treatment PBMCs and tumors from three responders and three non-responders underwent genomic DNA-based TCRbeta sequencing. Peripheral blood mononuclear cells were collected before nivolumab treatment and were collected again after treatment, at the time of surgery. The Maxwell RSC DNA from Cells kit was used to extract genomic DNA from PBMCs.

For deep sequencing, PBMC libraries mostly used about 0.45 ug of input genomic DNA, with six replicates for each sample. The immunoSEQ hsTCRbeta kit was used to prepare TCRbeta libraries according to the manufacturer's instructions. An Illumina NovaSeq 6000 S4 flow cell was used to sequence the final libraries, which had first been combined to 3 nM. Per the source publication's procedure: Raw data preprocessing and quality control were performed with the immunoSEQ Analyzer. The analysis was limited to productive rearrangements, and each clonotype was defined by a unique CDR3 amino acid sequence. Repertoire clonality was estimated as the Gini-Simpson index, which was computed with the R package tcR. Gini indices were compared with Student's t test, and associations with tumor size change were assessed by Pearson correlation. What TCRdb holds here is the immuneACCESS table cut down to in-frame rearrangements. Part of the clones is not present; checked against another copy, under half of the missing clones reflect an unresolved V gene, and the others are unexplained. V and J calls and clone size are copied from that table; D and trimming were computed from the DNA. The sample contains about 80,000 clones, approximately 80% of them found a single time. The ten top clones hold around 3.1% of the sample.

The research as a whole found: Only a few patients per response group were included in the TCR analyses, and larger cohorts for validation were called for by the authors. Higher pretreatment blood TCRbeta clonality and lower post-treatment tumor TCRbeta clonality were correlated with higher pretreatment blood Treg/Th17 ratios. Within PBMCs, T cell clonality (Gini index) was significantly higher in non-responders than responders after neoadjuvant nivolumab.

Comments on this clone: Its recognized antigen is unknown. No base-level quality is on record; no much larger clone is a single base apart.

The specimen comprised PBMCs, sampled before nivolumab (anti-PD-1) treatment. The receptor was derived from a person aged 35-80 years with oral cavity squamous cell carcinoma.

The sequenced DNA: TGCAGCACACGGGAGGACAATGAGCAGTTCTTC. Protein translation: CSTREDNEQFF. This chain is built from TRBV29-1 and TRBJ2-1; 7 central nucleotides agree with TRBD2. The CDR3 contains 11 residues, cysteine and phenylalanine counted. Only the CDR3 part of the read is kept: 33 bases, read in frame from the first base. CDR1 is given as SQVTM and CDR2 as ANQGSEA, both from the germline V gene. The V end gives up 8 bases and the J end 5 bases, leaving 3 bases in the junction not matched to a gene.